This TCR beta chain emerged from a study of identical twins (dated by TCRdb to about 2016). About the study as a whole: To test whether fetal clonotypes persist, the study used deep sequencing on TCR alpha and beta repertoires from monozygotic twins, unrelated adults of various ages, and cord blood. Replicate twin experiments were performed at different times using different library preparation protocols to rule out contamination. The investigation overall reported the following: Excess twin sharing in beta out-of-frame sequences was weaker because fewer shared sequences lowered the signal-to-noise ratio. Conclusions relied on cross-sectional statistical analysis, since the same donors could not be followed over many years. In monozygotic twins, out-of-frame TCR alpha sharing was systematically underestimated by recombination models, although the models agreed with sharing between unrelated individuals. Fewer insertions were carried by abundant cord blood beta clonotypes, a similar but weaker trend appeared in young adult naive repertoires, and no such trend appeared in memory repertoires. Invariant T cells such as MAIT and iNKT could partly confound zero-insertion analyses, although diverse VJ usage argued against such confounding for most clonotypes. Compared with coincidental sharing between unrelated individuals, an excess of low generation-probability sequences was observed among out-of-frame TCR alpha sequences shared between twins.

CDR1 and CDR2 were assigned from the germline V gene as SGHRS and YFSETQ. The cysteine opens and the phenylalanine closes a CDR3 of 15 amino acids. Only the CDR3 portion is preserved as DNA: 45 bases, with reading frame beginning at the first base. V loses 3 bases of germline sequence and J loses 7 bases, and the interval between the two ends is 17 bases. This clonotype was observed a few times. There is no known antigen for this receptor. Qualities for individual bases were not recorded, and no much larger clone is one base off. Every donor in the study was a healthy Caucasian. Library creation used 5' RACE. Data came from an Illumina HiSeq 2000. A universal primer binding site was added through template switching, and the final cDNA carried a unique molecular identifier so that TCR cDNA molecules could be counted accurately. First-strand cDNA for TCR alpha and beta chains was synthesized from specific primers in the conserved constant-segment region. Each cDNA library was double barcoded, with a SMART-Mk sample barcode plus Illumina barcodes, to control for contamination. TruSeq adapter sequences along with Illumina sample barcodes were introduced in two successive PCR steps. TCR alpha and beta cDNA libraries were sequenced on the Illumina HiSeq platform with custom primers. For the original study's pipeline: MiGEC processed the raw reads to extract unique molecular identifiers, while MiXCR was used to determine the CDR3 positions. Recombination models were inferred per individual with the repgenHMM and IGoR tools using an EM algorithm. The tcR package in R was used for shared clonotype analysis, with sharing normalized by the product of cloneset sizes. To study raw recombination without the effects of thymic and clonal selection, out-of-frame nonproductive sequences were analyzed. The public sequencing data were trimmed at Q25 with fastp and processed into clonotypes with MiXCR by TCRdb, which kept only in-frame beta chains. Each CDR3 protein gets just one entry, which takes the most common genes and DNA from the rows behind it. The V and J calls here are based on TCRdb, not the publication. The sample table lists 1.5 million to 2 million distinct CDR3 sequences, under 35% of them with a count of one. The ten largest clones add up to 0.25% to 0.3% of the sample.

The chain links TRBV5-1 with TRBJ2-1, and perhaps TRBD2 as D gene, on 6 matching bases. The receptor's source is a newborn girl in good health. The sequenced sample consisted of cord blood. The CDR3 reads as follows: CASSSRDSLKNEQFF. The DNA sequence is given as TGCGCCAGCAGCTCGCGGGACTCCTTAAAAAATGAGCAGTTCTTC.